This T cell receptor beta chain was observed in a study of blood T cell repertoires in COVID-19. Enrolment of Seattle patients took place during active infection, and they were followed longitudinally. The repertoire was sequenced with immunoSEQ multiplex PCR; TCRdb's copy has only in-frame clones and lacks some. The data hold some 300,000 clones, with approximately 89% observed a single time. CDR3 length: 13 residues. V lost 6 bases, J lost 6 bases, and 6 bases stayed unmatched. Germline V CDR1 and CDR2: SEHNR, FQNEAQ (reference sequence). The chain is built from TRBV7-9 and TRBJ2-7, with 9 bases identical to TRBD1. This clonotype was sampled from a woman aged 25-40 years with COVID-19, enrolled during active disease. Specimen: peripheral blood. Written as DNA, the CDR3 is TGTGCCAGCAGTTCTACAGGGGGCGCCGAGCAGTACTTC. Translation: CASSSTGGAEQYF.